Listed below are T cell receptor beta chains from one sample, sequenced in a study of radiotherapy plus CTLA-4 blockade in lung cancer. This table comes from immunoSEQ multiplex PCR, and its TCRdb copy is limited to in-frame clones, with some not included. The data contain about 87,000 clones, around 90% of them seen just once; the ten biggest clones take up 16%. Material: peripheral blood, obtained from a patient treated with radiotherapy plus ipilimumab. The receptors were sampled from a human donor with non-small cell lung cancer that progressed on radiotherapy plus ipilimumab. The CDR3 runs from the conserved cysteine through the conserved F or W. A D gene is named only where the DNA matches it firmly. Not every row has a clone size; where given, it reads once, few, many or a size class.

>-|TRBJ2-7|-|TRBV7-6
TGTGCCAGCAGCTTAGAATTGGGGGCCTTATACTACGAGCAGTACTTC
CASSLELGALYYEQYF
>TRBD2|TRBJ2-7|-|TRBV5-4
TGTGCCAGCAGCGTTAGCGGGATCTCCTACGAGCAGTACTTC
CASSVSGISYEQYF
>-|TRBJ2-5|-|TRBV11-3
TGTGCCAGCAGCTTAGACCAGGGTGGAGAGACCCAGTACTTC
CASSLDQGGETQYF
>-|TRBJ1-1|-|TRBV6-5
TGTGCCAGCAGCCTTTCTGGGGGAACTGAAGCTTTCTTT
CASSLSGGTEAFF
>-|TRBJ2-7|-|TRBV30
TGTGCCTGGACCAGCCGGGACGGTACCTACGAGCAGTACTTC
CAWTSRDGTYEQYF
>TRBD1|TRBJ1-1|-|TRBV2
TGTGCCAGCAACCTACAGGGGTTGGGGACTGAAGCTTTCTTT
CASNLQGLGTEAFF
>-|TRBJ1-1|-|TRBV18
TGTGCCAGCTCACCACAGGGGAGGACTGAAGCTTTCTTT
CASSPQGRTEAFF
>-|TRBJ1-1|-|TRBV13
TGTGCCAGCAGCTTAGTGGGAGGCAACACTGAAGCTTTCTTT
CASSLVGGNTEAFF
>TRBD1|TRBJ1-2|-|TRBV29-1
TGCAGCGTTCTTATGGGGACAGGGCTGGATGGCTACACCTTC
CSVLMGTGLDGYTF
>TRBD1|TRBJ1-5|-|TRBV6-5
TGTGCCACGCAAGACAGGGGCAATCAGCCCCAGCATTTT
CATQDRGNQPQHF
>TRBD1|TRBJ1-2|-|TRBV6-6
TGTGCCAGCAGTTACTACGGGACAGCTAACTATGGCTACACCTTC
CASSYYGTANYGYTF
>-|TRBJ2-1|-|TRBV9
TGTGCCAGCAGCCCCCTGGCCCGAGGCTCCTACAATGAGCAGTTCTTC
CASSPLARGSYNEQFF
>-|TRBJ1-5|-|TRBV27
TGTGCCAGCAGTTCGACAGGCAGCAATCAGCCCCAGCATTTT
CASSSTGSNQPQHF
>-|TRBJ2-7|-|TRBV5-4
TGTGCCAGCAGGGAGCCAGCCGGGGAGCAGTACTTC
CASREPAGEQYF
>-|TRBJ1-3|-|TRBV18
TGTGCCAGCTCACCTCAGGGTCCTGGAAACACCATATATTTT
CASSPQGPGNTIYF
>-|TRBJ1-4|-|TRBV7-2
TGTGCCAGCAGCCCGTCCCATGAAAAACTGTTTTTT
CASSPSHEKLFF
>-|TRBJ2-7|once|TRBV19
TGTGCCAGTAGAAGGGGCTACGAGCAGTACTTC
CASRRGYEQYF
>-|TRBJ1-2|few|TRBV5-4
TGTGCCAGCAGCCTCCAAGGCCTCGGGGGCTACACCTTC
CASSLQGLGGYTF
>-|TRBJ1-6|-|TRBV7-9
TGTGCCAGCAGATCCGGGGTCGGCGGCTCACCCCTCCACTTT
CASRSGVGGSPLHF
>TRBD2|TRBJ2-1|once|TRBV27
TGTGCCAGCAGCCAGACTAGCGGGAGCTCCTACAATGAGCAGTTCTTC
CASSQTSGSSYNEQFF
>TRBD2|TRBJ2-1|-|TRBV13
TGTGCCAGCAGCTTATTGGGGGGACTAGCGGGTTACAATGAGCAGTTCTTC
CASSLLGGLAGYNEQFF
>TRBD2|TRBJ2-3|-|TRBV7-8
TGTGCCAGCAGCCAGAGGCTAGCGGGGGGCCCCTATAGTACGCAGTATTTT
CASSQRLAGGPYSTQYF
>-|TRBJ2-1|-|TRBV11-2
TGTGCCAGCAGCCCGGGGAATGAGCAGTTCTTC
CASSPGNEQFF
>TRBD2|TRBJ2-2|-|TRBV6-5
TGTGCCAGCAGTTACTTAAGACTAGCGGGGGCCGGGGAGCTGTTTTTT
CASSYLRLAGAGELFF
>-|TRBJ2-1|once|TRBV21-1
TGTGCCAGCAGCAAAGGAGGGGACAGGGCCTACAATGAGCAGTTCTTC
CASSKGGDRAYNEQFF
>-|TRBJ1-3|-|TRBV19
TGTGCCAGTAGAGAGACAGCGGGAACTGGAAACACCATATATTTT
CASRETAGTGNTIYF
>-|TRBJ2-1|-|TRBV9
TGTGCCAGCAGCGGTGGAGTCGGGTCCTACAATGAGCAGTTCTTC
CASSGGVGSYNEQFF
>-|TRBJ2-5|few|TRBV7-6
TGTGCCAGCAGCTTAGCTAGCGGACGACAAGAGACCCAGTACTTC
CASSLASGRQETQYF
>-|TRBJ1-2|-|TRBV30
TGTGCCGGAAAATCAGGGGACGAAGGCTACACCTTC
CAGKSGDEGYTF
>-|TRBJ1-2|-|TRBV19
TGTGCCAGTAGTAACCGGGCCGACTCATGGACCTTC
CASSNRADSWTF
>-|TRBJ2-5|-|TRBV30
TGTGCCTGGAACTTACAGGCCGTCAGGGAGACCCAGTACTTC
CAWNLQAVRETQYF
>-|TRBJ1-1|-|TRBV5-1
TGCGCCAGCAGCTTGGGGGGTAATGGGAACACTGAAGCTTTCTTT
CASSLGGNGNTEAFF
>-|TRBJ1-4|-|TRBV7-9
TGTGCCAGCAGCTTAGCTTCAGGGTTTGAAAAACTGTTTTTT
CASSLASGFEKLFF
>-|TRBJ1-5|-|TRBV6-5
TGTGCCAGCAGTCACAGACAGACCAATCAGCCCCAGCATTTT
CASSHRQTNQPQHF
>-|TRBJ1-2|-|TRBV29-1
TGCAGCGTTGATCATGGTCAAAGGGGCTATGGCTACACCTTC
CSVDHGQRGYGYTF
>TRBD2|TRBJ2-3|-|TRBV5-6
TGTGCCAGCAGCTTGTTCGGGAAGACTAGCGGCCGCACAGATACGCAGTATTTT
CASSLFGKTSGRTDTQYF
>-|TRBJ1-4|once|TRBV6-5
TGTGCCAGCAGTTACACGACAACTAATGAAAAACTGTTTTTT
CASSYTTTNEKLFF
>-|TRBJ2-3|-|TRBV4-1
TGCGCCAGCAGCCAAGATGGGGGGACCTCTAGCACAGATACGCAGTATTTT
CASSQDGGTSSTDTQYF
>TRBD2|TRBJ2-1|once|TRBV4-3
TGCGCCAGCAGCCAGGCAACTAGCGGGAGCTACAATGAGCAGTTCTTC
CASSQATSGSYNEQFF
>-|TRBJ1-1|-|TRBV9
TGTGCCAGCAGCGGTCCCGGCGTAGGGGGCACTGAAGCTTTCTTT
CASSGPGVGGTEAFF
>-|TRBJ2-1|-|TRBV11-1
TGTGCCAGCAGCCCCGACAGGAGCTCCTACAATGAGCAGTTCTTC
CASSPDRSSYNEQFF
>-|TRBJ1-1|few|TRBV4-2
TGTGCCAGCAGCGGTGGAGGGCCAGAAGCTTTCTTT
CASSGGGPEAFF
>-|TRBJ1-1|-|TRBV15
TGTGCCACCAGCAGAGATCAGCAGGAAGCTTTCTTT
CATSRDQQEAFF
>TRBD2|TRBJ2-5|-|TRBV5-1
TGCGCCAGCAGCCTACGGGTAGCGGGGGGCCTGGAGACCCAGTACTTC
CASSLRVAGGLETQYF
>-|TRBJ2-3|-|TRBV30
TGTGCCTGGGAAACCGGGACTCGCGCAGATACGCAGTATTTT
CAWETGTRADTQYF
>-|TRBJ2-7|-|TRBV15
TGTGCCACCAGCGGGGGGTGGACGGGTGAGCACGAGCAGTACTTC
CATSGGWTGEHEQYF
>-|TRBJ1-2|-|TRBV19
TGTGCCAGTGGGGGACGGAACTATGGCTACACCTTC
CASGGRNYGYTF
>-|TRBJ1-6|once|TRBV5-1
TGCGCCAGCAGCTTATTGACGGCTGCTAATTCACCCCTCCACTTT
CASSLLTAANSPLHF
>-|TRBJ2-5|-|TRBV27
TGTGCCAGCAGTTTTTCACCCTTCCAAGAGACCCAGTACTTC
CASSFSPFQETQYF
>TRBD1|TRBJ1-2|-|TRBV9
TGTGCCAGCAGCGGATCGACAGGGGGGACGGAAGGTAACTATGGCTACACCTTC
CASSGSTGGTEGNYGYTF
>-|TRBJ2-7|-|TRBV12-5
TGTGCTAGTGGTTTACTGGTTGAGCAGTACTTC
CASGLLVEQYF
>TRBD2|TRBJ2-3|-|TRBV2
TGTGCCAGCAGGGCTACTAGCGGGGGGCGGGTAGATACGCAGTATTTT
CASRATSGGRVDTQYF
>-|TRBJ2-7|-|TRBV11-2
TGTGCCAGCAGCCTCGCCCTAGGGGCGAACGAGCAGTACTTC
CASSLALGANEQYF
>TRBD2|TRBJ2-3|-|TRBV28
TGTGCCAGCAGCCCCCGGGGGGATGCGACAGATACGCAGTATTTT
CASSPRGDATDTQYF